Below, one TCR beta chain is given with its context. Its antigen remains unidentified. No much larger clone is present one base from it, and per-base qualities are unavailable. The CDR3, from cysteine to phenylalanine, totals 17 residues. Only the CDR3 portion is preserved as DNA: 51 bases, with reading frame beginning at the first base. In the germline V gene, CDR1 corresponds to SGDLS and CDR2 to YYNGEE. After removal of 3 bases from V and 2 bases from J, the junction retains 10 bases not matched to a gene. Receptors were amplified or captured by the immunoSEQ multiplex PCR assay. The original methods were these. A statistical classification framework was built for diagnosing cytomegalovirus status from the catalog of TCR beta chain sequences. The clones in this table, taken by TCRdb from immuneACCESS, are in-frame only. Not every clone is retained; where verified, under half of the shortfall comes from an unresolved V gene, and the cause of the rest is unknown. That table gives V, J and clone size, and the DNA gave D and trimming. In this sample the table shows about 220,000 clones, approximately 86% of which occur a single time. The ten top clones hold over 2.5% of the sample.

These data are taken from a study of cytomegalovirus exposure and HLA in healthy donors (dated by TCRdb to the late 2010s). In the study overall: A later analysis indicated that the roughly 130 validation repertoires were generated on the platform also employed for the 650 to 850 repertoires of the first cohort. The study aimed to test whether signatures of past pathogen exposure could be identified by cataloging public T cell receptors. In addition to the first cohort of around 670 subjects, a separate validation cohort of 120 different subjects was used. To predict cytomegalovirus infection status, the study brought together high-throughput TCR immunosequencing, statistical association of individual TCRs with disease status, and machine learning. The paper as a whole reports these results and caveats: A later analysis lacked HLA typing for the validation cohort, so it scored co-occurrence in that cohort across all 110 or so repertoires. The authors suggested that the approach could potentially be extended to other disease states and immunological phenotypes. Most TCR sequences were seen in very few donors, while some public TCRs were found in many individuals. The study listed 164 TCR beta chains as associated with cytomegalovirus. Cytomegalovirus status was reported to be diagnosed by the classifier with high specificity and sensitivity in both the original and validation cohorts. A later analysis found that TCRs clustered in the first cohort also tended to co-occur in the 100 to 150 validation repertoires, with 94% of cluster scores above 0. A few of the identified cytomegalovirus-associated TCR beta chains were confirmed in vitro to be specific for cytomegalovirus antigens.

Donors formed part of the validation cohort, which comprised 120 subjects and was distinct from the first cohort of roughly 600 subjects. The chain is encoded by TRBV9 joined to TRBJ2-2; 7 central nucleotides agree with TRBD2. This sequence was found in a woman in her late teens or twenties in good health and CMV-seronegative. The source material was PBMCs. This receptor carries the CDR3 CASSAGFGRANTGELFF. The DNA is as follows: TGTGCCAGCAGCGCCGGATTTGGGAGGGCTAACACCGGGGAGCTGTTTTTT.